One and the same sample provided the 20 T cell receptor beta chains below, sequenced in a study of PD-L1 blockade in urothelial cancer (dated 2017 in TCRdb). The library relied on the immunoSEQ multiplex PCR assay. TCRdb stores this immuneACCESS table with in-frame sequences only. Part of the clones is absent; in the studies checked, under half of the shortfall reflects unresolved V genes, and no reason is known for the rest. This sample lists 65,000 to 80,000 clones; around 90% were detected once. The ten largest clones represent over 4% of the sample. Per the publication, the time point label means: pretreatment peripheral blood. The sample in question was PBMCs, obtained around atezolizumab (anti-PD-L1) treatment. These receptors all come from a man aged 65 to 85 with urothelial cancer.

The CDR3 region has the DNA TGCGCCAGCAGCCATGTCGGGGAGGCTAATGAAAAACTGTTTTTT. It encodes CASSHVGEANEKLFF. This chain links TRBV5-1 with TRBJ1-4, with D unresolved. V gave up 4 bases and J gave up 3 bases, with 13 bases separating them. CDR1 SGHRS and CDR2 YFSETQ come from the germline V gene. The CDR3 runs to 15 residues.

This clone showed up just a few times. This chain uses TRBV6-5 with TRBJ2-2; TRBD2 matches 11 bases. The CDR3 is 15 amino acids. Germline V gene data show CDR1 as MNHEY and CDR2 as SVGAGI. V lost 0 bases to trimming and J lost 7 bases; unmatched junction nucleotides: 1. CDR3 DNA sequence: TGTGCCAGCAGTTACTCGACTAGCGGGGACGGGGAGCTGTTTTTT. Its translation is CASSYSTSGDGELFF.

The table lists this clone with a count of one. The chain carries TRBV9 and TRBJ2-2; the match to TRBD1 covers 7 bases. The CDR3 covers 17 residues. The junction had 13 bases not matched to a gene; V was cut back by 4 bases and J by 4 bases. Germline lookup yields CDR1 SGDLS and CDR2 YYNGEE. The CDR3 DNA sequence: TGTGCCAGCAGCTTACACCGACAGGGTCGGGGCACCGGGGAGCTGTTTTTT. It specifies CASSLHRQGRGTGELFF.

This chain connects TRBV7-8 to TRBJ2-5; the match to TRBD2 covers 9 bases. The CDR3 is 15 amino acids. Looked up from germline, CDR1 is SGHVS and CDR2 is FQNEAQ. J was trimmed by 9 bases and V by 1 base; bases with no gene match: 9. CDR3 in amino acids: CASSLDPRLAGSQYF. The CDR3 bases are TGTGCCAGCAGCTTAGATCCGAGGCTAGCGGGGTCCCAGTACTTC.

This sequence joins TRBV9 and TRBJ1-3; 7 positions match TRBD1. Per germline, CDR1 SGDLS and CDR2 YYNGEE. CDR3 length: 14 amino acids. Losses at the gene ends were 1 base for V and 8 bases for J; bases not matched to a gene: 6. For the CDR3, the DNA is TGTGCCAGCAGCGTAAGGGACAGCCAGGACACCATATATTTT. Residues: CASSVRDSQDTIYF. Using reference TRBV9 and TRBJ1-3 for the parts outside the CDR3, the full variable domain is DSGVTQTPKHLITATGQRVTLRCSPRSGDLSVYWYQQSLDQGLQFLIQYYNGEERAKGNILERFSAQQFPDLHSELNLSSLELGDSALYFCASSVRDSQDTIYFGEGSWLTVV.

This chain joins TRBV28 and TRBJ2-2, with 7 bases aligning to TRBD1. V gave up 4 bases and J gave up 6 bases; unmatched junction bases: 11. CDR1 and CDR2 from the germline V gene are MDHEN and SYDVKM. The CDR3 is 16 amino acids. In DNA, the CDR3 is TGTGCCAGCAGTTCCACAGGGGCGATTATTGCCGGGGAGCTGTTTTTT. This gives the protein CASSSTGAIIAGELFF. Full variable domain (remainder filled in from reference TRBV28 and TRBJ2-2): DVKVTQSSRYLVKRTGEKVFLECVQDMDHENMFWYRQDPGLGLRLIYFSYDVKMKEKGDIPEGYSVSREKKERFSLILESASTNQTSMYLCASSSTGAIIAGELFFGEGSRLTVL.

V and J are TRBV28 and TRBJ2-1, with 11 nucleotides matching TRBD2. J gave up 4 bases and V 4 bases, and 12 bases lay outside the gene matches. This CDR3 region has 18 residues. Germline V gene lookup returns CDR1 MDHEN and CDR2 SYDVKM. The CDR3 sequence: CASSSLPGLAALYNEQFF. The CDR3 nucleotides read TGTGCCAGCAGTTCCCTTCCGGGACTAGCGGCGCTTTACAATGAGCAGTTCTTC.

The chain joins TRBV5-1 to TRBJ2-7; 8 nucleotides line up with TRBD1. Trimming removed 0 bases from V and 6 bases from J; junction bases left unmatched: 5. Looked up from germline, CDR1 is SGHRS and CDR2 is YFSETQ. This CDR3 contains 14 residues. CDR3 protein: CASSLDRGDGEQYF. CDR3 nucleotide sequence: TGCGCCAGCAGCTTGGACAGGGGGGATGGCGAGCAGTACTTC.

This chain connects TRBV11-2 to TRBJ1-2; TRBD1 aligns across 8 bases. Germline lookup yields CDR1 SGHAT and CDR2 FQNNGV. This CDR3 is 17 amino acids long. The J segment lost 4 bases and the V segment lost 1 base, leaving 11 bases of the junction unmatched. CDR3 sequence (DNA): TGTGCCAGCAGCTTAGGCCGGCGACAGGGGCTCATCTATGGCTACACCTTC. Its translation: CASSLGRRQGLIYGYTF.

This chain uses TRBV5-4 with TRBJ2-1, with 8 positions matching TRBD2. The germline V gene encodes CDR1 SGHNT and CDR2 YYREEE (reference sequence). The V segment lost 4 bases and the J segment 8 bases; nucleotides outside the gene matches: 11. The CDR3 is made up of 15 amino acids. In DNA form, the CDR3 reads TGTGCCAGCAGCACCGGGACTAGTCCATCCGATGAGCAGTTCTTC. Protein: CASSTGTSPSDEQFF.

This chain's CDR3 is CASSLTSGGTYNEQFF. DNA of the CDR3: TGTGCCAGCAGCTTAACTAGCGGAGGGACCTACAATGAGCAGTTCTTC. This chain uses TRBV7-9 with TRBJ2-1; TRBD2 agrees at 8 bases. CDR1 and CDR2 from the germline V gene are SEHNR and FQNEAQ (reference sequence). This CDR3 is built from 16 residues. Trimming took 2 bases from V and 2 from J; bases not matched to a gene: 5.

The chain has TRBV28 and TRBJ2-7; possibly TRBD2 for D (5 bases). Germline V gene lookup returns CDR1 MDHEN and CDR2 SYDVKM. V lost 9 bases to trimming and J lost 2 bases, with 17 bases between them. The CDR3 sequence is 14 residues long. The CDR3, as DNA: TGTGCCAGTTTCGGGGTCCGCAGTACCTACGAGCAGTACTTC. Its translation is CASFGVRSTYEQYF. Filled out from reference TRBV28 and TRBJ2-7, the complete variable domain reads DVKVTQSSRYLVKRTGEKVFLECVQDMDHENMFWYRQDPGLGLRLIYFSYDVKMKEKGDIPEGYSVSREKKERFSLILESASTNQTSMYLCASFGVRSTYEQYFGPGTRLTVT.

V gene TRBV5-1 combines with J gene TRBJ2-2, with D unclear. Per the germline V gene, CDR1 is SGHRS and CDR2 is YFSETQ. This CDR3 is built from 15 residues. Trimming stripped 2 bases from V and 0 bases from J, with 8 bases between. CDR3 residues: CASSFYPANTGELFF. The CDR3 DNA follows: TGCGCCAGCAGCTTTTACCCAGCGAACACCGGGGAGCTGTTTTTT.

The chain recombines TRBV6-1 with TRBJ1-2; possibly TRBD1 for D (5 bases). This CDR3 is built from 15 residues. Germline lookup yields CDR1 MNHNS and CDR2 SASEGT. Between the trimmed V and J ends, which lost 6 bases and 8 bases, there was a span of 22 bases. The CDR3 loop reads CASRTHSKRGSGYTF. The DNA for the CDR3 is TGTGCCAGCAGGACTCACTCAAAAAGGGGTTCCGGCTACACCTTC.

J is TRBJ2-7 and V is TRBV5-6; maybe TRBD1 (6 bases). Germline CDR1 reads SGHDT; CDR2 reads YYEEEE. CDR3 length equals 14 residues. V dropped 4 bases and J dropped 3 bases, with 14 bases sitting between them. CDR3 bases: TGTGCCAGCAGCCGAGGGGGAAACGTCTACGAGCAGTACTTC. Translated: CASSRGGNVYEQYF.

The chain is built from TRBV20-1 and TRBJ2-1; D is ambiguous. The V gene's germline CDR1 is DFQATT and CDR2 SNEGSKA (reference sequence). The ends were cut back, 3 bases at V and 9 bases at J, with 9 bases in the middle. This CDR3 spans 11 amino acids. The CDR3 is CSARGDGEQFF. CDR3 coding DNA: TGCAGTGCTAGGGGCGACGGTGAGCAGTTCTTC.

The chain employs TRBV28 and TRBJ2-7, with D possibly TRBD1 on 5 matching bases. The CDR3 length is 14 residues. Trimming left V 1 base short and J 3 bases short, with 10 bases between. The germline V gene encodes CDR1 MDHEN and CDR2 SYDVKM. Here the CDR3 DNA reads TGTGCCAGCAGTTTATTAAGGACAAACTACGAGCAGTACTTC. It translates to CASSLLRTNYEQYF. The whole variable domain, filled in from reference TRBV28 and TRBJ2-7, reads DVKVTQSSRYLVKRTGEKVFLECVQDMDHENMFWYRQDPGLGLRLIYFSYDVKMKEKGDIPEGYSVSREKKERFSLILESASTNQTSMYLCASSLLRTNYEQYFGPGTRLTVT.

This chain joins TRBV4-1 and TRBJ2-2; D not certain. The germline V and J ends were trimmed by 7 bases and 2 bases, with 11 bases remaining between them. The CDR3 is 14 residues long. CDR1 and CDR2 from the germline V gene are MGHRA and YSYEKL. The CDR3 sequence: CASTALGNTGELFF. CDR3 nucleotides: TGCGCCAGCACCGCTCTAGGAAACACCGGGGAGCTGTTTTTT.

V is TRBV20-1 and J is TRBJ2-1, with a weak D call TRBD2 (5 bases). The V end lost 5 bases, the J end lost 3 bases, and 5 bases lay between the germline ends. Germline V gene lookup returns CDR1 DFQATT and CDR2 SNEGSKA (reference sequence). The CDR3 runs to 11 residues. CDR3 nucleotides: TGCAGTGCTCGGGACTACAATGAGCAGTTCTTC. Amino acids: CSARDYNEQFF.

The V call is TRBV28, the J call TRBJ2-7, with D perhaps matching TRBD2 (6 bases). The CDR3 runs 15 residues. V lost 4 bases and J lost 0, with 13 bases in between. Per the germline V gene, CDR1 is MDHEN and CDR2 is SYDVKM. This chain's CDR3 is CASSSQRVVSYEQYF. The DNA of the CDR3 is TGTGCCAGCAGTTCTCAGCGGGTAGTCTCCTACGAGCAGTACTTC.